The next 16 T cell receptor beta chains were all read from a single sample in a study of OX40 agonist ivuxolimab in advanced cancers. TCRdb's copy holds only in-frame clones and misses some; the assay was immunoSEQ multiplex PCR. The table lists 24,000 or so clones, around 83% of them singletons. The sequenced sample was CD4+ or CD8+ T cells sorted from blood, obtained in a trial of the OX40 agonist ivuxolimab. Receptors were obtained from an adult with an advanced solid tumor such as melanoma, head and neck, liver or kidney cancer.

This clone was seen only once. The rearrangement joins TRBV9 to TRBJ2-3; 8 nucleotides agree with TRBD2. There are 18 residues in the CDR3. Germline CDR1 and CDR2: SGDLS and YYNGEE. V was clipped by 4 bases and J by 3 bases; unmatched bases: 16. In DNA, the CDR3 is TGTGCCAGCAGCCAAGACCACGGGGGGGTTATCTCGACAGATACGCAGTATTTT. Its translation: CASSQDHGGVISTDTQYF. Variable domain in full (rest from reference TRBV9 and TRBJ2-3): DSGVTQTPKHLITATGQRVTLRCSPRSGDLSVYWYQQSLDQGLQFLIQYYNGEERAKGNILERFSAQQFPDLHSELNLSSLELGDSALYFCASSQDHGGVISTDTQYFGPGTRLTVL.

The chain's CDR3 is CASSPRQGTSTDTQYF. CDR3 bases: TGTGCCAGCAGCCCGAGACAGGGGACTAGCACAGATACGCAGTATTTT. The rearrangement joins TRBV5-8 to TRBJ2-3, with 8 bases fitting TRBD1. Germline CDR1 reads SGHTS; CDR2 reads YDEGEE. The CDR3 spans 16 residues. Trimming cost V 4 bases and J 0 bases; bases outside gene matches: 7.

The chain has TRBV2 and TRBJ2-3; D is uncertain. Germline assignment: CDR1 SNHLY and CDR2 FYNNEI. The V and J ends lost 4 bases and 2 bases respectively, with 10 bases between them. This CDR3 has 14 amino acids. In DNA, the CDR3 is TGTGCCAGCAGTGGGGTCGGCTTCACAGATACGCAGTATTTT. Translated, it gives CASSGVGFTDTQYF.

The chain's CDR3 is CASSPTQGTEAFF. CDR3 nucleotides: TGTGCCAGCTCACCGACACAGGGCACTGAAGCTTTCTTT. The chain uses TRBV18 and TRBJ1-1, with D tentatively TRBD1 (6 bases). Germline lookup yields CDR1 KGHSH and CDR2 LQKENI. The CDR3 consists of 13 residues. V gave up 3 bases and J gave up 4 bases, with 9 bases separating them.

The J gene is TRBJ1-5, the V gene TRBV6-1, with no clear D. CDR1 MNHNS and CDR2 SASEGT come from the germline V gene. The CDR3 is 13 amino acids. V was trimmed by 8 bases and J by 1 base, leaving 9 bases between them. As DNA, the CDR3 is TGTGCCAGCCGCTTTGGGAGCAATCAGCCCCAGCATTTT. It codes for CASRFGSNQPQHF.

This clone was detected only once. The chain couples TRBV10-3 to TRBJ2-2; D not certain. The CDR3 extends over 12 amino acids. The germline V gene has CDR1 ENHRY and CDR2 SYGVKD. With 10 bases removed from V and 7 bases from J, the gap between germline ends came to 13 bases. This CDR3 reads CATQTISGELFF. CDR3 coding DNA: TGTGCCACCCAAACCATTAGCGGGGAGCTGTTTTTT.

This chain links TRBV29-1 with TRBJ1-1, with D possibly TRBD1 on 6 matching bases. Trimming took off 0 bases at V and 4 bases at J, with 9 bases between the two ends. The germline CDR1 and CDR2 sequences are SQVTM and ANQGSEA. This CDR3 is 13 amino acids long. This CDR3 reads CSVEEPGVTEAFF. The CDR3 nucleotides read TGCAGCGTTGAAGAGCCAGGGGTCACTGAAGCTTTCTTT.

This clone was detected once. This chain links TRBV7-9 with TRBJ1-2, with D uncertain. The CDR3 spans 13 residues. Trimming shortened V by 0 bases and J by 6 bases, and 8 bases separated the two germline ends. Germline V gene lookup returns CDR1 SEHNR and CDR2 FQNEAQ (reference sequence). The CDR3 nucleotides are TGTGCCAGCAGCTTAGCTGTGGGTAATGGCTACACCTTC. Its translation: CASSLAVGNGYTF.

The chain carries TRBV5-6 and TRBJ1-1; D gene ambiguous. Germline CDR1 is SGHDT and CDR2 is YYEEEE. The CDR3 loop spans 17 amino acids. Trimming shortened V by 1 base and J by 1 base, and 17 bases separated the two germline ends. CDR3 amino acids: CASSLRPTYEGNTEAFF. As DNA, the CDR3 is TGTGCCAGCAGCTTGAGACCGACATATGAGGGGAACACTGAAGCTTTCTTT.

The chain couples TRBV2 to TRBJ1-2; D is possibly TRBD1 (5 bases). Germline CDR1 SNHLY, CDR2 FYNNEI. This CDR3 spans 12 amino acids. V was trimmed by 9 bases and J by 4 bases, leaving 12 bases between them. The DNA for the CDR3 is TGTGCCAGTACGACAGTCGGCTATGGCTACACCTTC. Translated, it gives CASTTVGYGYTF. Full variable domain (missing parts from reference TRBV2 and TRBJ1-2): EPEVTQTPSHQVTQMGQEVILRCVPISNHLYFYWYRQILGQKVEFLVSFYNNEISEKSEIFDDQFSVERPDGSNFTLKIRSTKLEDSAMYFCASTTVGYGYTFGSGTRLTVV.

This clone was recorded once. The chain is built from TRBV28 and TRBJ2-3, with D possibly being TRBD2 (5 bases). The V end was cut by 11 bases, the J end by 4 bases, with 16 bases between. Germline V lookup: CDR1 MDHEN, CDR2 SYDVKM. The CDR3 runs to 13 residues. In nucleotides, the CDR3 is TGTGCCGTTCCAGGAGGAGGTGCAGATACGCAGTATTTT. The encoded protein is CAVPGGGADTQYF.

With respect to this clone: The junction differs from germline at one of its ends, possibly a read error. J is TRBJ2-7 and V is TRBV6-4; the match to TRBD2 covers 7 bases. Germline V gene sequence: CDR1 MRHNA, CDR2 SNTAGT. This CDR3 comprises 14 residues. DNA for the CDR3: TGTGCCAGCAGTTACTCGGGGGGATACTACGAGCAGTACTTC. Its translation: CASSYSGGYYEQYF.

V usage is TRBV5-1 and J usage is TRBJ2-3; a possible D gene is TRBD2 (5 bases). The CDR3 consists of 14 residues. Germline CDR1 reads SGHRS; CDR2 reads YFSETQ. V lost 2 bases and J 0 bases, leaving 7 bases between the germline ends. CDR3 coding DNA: TGCGCCAGCAGCTTCCTAGCAAGCACAGATACGCAGTATTTT. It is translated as CASSFLASTDTQYF.

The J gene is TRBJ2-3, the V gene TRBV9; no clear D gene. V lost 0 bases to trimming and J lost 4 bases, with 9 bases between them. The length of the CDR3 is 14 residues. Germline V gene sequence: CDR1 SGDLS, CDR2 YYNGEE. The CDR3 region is CASSVDWGPDTQYF. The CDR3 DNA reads TGTGCCAGCAGCGTAGACTGGGGTCCAGATACGCAGTATTTT.

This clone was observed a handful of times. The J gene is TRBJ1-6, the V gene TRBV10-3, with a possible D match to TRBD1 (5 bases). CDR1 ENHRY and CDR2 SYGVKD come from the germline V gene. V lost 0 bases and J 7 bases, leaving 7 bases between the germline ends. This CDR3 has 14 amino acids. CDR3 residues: CAISESGTNSPLHF. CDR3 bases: TGTGCCATCAGTGAGTCAGGGACGAATTCACCCCTCCACTTT.

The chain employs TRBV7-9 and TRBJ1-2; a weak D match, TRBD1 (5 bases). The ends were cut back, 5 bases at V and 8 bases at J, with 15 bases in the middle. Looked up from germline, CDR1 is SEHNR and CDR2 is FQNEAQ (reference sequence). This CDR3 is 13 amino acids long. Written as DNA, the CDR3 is TGTGCCAGCAGCCCCGCGGGGCTGAGGGGCTACACCTTC. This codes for CASSPAGLRGYTF.